The T cell receptor (beta chain) described here comes from a study of cytomegalovirus exposure and HLA in healthy donors. Findings and caveats of the study: Cytomegalovirus status was reportedly diagnosed by the classifier with high sensitivity and specificity. It was 160 or so TCR beta chains that were listed as cytomegalovirus-associated. Clusters of TCRs from the first cohort tended to co-occur in the roughly 120 validation repertoires (as a later analysis found).

Using immunoSEQ multiplex PCR, the repertoire was profiled, and TCRdb retains in-frame clones only, with some absent. In the table there are 200,000 or so clones, approximately 88% of which are singletons. The CDR3 is made up of 13 amino acids. Germline CDR1 MNHEY, CDR2 SMNVEV (reference sequence). After removal of 8 bases from V and 8 bases from J, the junction contained 9 bases not matched to a gene. Comment on this clone: The antigen remains undetermined.

The clonotype comes from a man aged 18-30 years in good health and CMV-seropositive. The chain recombines TRBV27 with TRBJ2-1; TRBD2 agrees at 7 bases. The sequenced material came from PBMCs. Here the CDR3 DNA reads TGTGCCAGCTTCACCTACGGGAGGCATGAGCAGTTCTTC. Its protein product is CASFTYGRHEQFF.